This T cell receptor beta chain originates from a study of shared clonotypes between healthy human individuals. Cells designated naive CD8 were CD45RO-negative and were positively selected for CCR7, with terminally differentiated effector memory CD45RA+ cells excluded. General study results and limits: Clonotypes shared by all four sorted-subset donors had higher generation probabilities than non-shared clonotypes. In this cohort, only blood was sampled, and tissue repertoires likely differ. What naive subsets generally showed was a larger estimated richness than memory subsets showed.

The authors' processing: Without quality scores, immunoSEQ junctional reads could not be filtered like full-length reads. Only in-frame clones appear in the TCRdb table, and some are missing; sequencing was by immunoSEQ multiplex PCR. The DNA gave D and trimming, while V, J and clone size come from that table. Of around 2,000,000 clones listed, approximately 94% are singletons. V gave up 4 bases and J gave up 1 base, with 7 bases separating them. The CDR3 runs 12 residues. Germline loops: CDR1 GTSNPN, CDR2 SVGIG (reference sequence). As concerns this clone: Antigen unknown.

The genes are TRBV30 and TRBJ1-1; D call uncertain. Source material: naive CD8+ T cells sorted from blood. This clonotype originated in a young man in good health. The CDR3 loop reads CAWTLGNTEAFF. The CDR3 bases are TGTGCCTGGACGCTGGGGAACACTGAAGCTTTCTTT.